The source of this T cell receptor beta chain is a study of blood T cell repertoires in COVID-19. The study drew participants aged about 18 to 95 years from some 23 US areas. TCRdb's copy holds only in-frame clones and misses some; the assay was immunoSEQ multiplex PCR. The sample has 250,000 or so clones, roughly 84% seen once. The CDR3 consists of 13 residues. Looked up from germline, CDR1 is KGHSH and CDR2 is LQKENI. Trimming at V came to 2 bases and at J to 7 bases, leaving 1 base not matched to a gene. The source is a woman aged 50 to 60 who had been exposed to COVID-19. This chain uses TRBV18 with TRBJ1-5, with 8 bases matching TRBD1. The specimen was PBMCs or T cells enriched from blood (not recorded which). The CDR3: CASSPGQGQPQHF. CDR3 nucleotides: TGTGCCAGCTCACCAGGACAGGGCCAGCCCCAGCATTTT.